These T cell receptor beta chains were read from a single sample in a study of T cells in Graves' hyperthyroidism and ophthalmopathy. TCRdb used MiXCR to reprocess the multiplex PCR reads, holding one entry per CDR3 protein. The sample lists a few hundred thousand distinct CDR3 sequences, approximately 15% occurring once. Input material: blood. These receptors came from a woman aged 18-29 years with Graves' hyperthyroidism. The CDR3 runs from the conserved cysteine through the conserved F or W. The D gene is left open where the match is weak. The size of a clone is reported for some rows only, either as once, few or many, or as a class for expanded clones.

D	size	V	J	CDR3	DNA
TRBD2	many	TRBV7-2	TRBJ2-1	CASSQAGGPVYEQFF	TGTGCCAGCAGCCAAGCGGGAGGGCCTGTCTATGAGCAGTTCTTC
.	many	TRBV29-1	TRBJ2-5	CSVGQGQETQYF	TGCAGCGTTGGCCAGGGCCAAGAGACCCAGTACTTC
TRBD1	many	TRBV12-3/TRBV12-4	TRBJ1-1	CASSYTHRDRVLETEAFF	TGTGCCAGCAGCTATACCCACCGGGACAGGGTATTGGAAACTGAAGCTTTCTTT
TRBD1	.	TRBV6-5	TRBJ1-2	CASSYSEGGAGSYGYTF	TGTGCCAGCAGTTACTCGGAAGGGGGCGCCGGGTCCTATGGCTACACCTTC
TRBD1	many	TRBV27	TRBJ1-2	CASSFRDSYGYTF	TGTGCCAGCAGTTTCCGGGACAGCTATGGCTACACCTTC
.	.	TRBV4-1	TRBJ1-1	CASSQGDRWAFF	TGCGCCAGCAGCCAGGGAGACAGATGGGCTTTCTTT
TRBD1	.	TRBV28	TRBJ1-3	CASSLDRVSGNTIYF	TGTGCCAGCAGTCTCGACAGGGTCTCTGGAAACACCATATATTTT
.	many	TRBV24-1	TRBJ1-1	CATSDPYRVSTEAFF	TGTGCCACCAGTGATCCCTATAGGGTGAGCACTGAAGCTTTCTTT
TRBD2	few	TRBV29-1	TRBJ2-1	CSASGRVGNEQFF	TGCAGCGCAAGCGGGAGGGTGGGGAATGAGCAGTTCTTC
TRBD2	few	TRBV4-2	TRBJ2-1	CASSQDTTSGSSSYNEQFF	TGTGCCAGCAGCCAAGATACAACTAGCGGGAGTTCATCCTACAATGAGCAGTTCTTC
.	.	TRBV9	TRBJ1-3	CASTIGAGGPAGNTIYF	TGTGCCAGCACTATAGGAGCGGGCGGTCCCGCTGGAAACACCATATATTTT
.	few	TRBV27	TRBJ2-1	CASHRRDGYNEQFF	TGTGCCAGCCATCGCAGGGACGGTTACAATGAGCAGTTCTTC
TRBD2	many	TRBV7-8	TRBJ2-5	CASTPRGAGAQETQYF	TGTGCCAGCACCCCTCGAGGTGCGGGAGCTCAAGAGACCCAGTACTTC
.	few	TRBV6-1	TRBJ1-3	CASRSVLSGNTIYF	TGTGCCAGCAGATCAGTCCTCTCTGGAAACACCATATATTTT
.	few	TRBV5-1	TRBJ2-3	CASSLARRGRTDTQYF	TGCGCCAGCAGCTTGGCCAGGAGGGGGCGCACAGATACGCAGTATTTT
TRBD1	many	TRBV11-1	TRBJ2-5	CASSMTGGEWETQYF	TGTGCCAGCAGCATGACAGGGGGCGAGTGGGAGACCCAGTACTTC
.	many	TRBV27	TRBJ2-1	CASSFSDTYNEQFF	TGTGCCAGCAGTTTTTCCGACACCTACAATGAGCAGTTCTTC
TRBD2	many	TRBV29-1	TRBJ2-1	CSAWGRGKSGGRQYNEQFF	TGCAGCGCCTGGGGAAGGGGGAAATCCGGCGGGAGGCAATACAATGAGCAGTTCTTC
.	.	TRBV4-1	TRBJ1-1	CASSQSPWGGTEAFF	TGCGCCAGCAGCCAAAGCCCCTGGGGAGGGACTGAAGCTTTCTTT
.	many	TRBV2	TRBJ1-1	CASIKGGVNTEAFF	TGTGCCAGCATAAAGGGAGGTGTGAACACTGAAGCTTTCTTT
.	many	TRBV30	TRBJ2-7	CAWSIRVTSYEQYF	TGTGCCTGGAGTATCCGGGTTACCTCCTACGAGCAGTACTTC
.	.	TRBV5-6	TRBJ1-5	CTSSLDGESNQPQHF	TGTACCAGCAGCTTGGATGGAGAGAGCAATCAGCCCCAGCATTTT
.	few	TRBV6-1	TRBJ1-2	CASSRSGTSSDGYTF	TGTGCCAGCAGCCGCTCAGGTACCTCTTCGGATGGCTACACCTTC
TRBD1	many	TRBV5-1	TRBJ2-2	CASSLVAGGATGELFF	TGCGCCAGCAGCTTGGTGGCAGGGGGCGCAACCGGGGAGCTGTTTTTT
TRBD2	.	TRBV5-1	TRBJ2-5	CASSRPLAGVQETQYF	TGCGCCAGCAGCCGCCCACTAGCGGGAGTCCAAGAGACCCAGTACTTC
.	many	TRBV11-1	TRBJ1-1	CASSLAPGGCFF	TGTGCCAGCAGCTTAGCGCCGGGGGGTTGTTTCTTT
TRBD1	many	TRBV5-1	TRBJ1-1	CASEVGHRGSTEAFF	TGCGCCAGCGAGGTCGGGCACAGGGGGTCCACTGAAGCTTTCTTT
.	.	TRBV7-2	TRBJ1-1	CASSPRVRREAFF	TGTGCCAGCAGCCCCCGAGTTCGACGTGAAGCTTTCTTT
TRBD2	.	TRBV6-5	TRBJ2-3	CASSYRRGLAASTDTQYF	TGTGCCAGCAGTTACCGGAGAGGACTAGCGGCGAGCACAGATACGCAGTATTTT
.	few	TRBV4-1	TRBJ1-4	CASSGREPATNEKLFF	TGCGCCAGCAGCGGCCGGGAGCCCGCAACTAATGAAAAACTGTTTTTT
.	.	TRBV20-1	TRBJ2-4	CSTEVPKNIQYF	TGCAGTACGGAGGTGCCCAAAAACATTCAGTACTTC
.	many	TRBV7-9	TRBJ2-1	CASSPALDDNEQFF	TGTGCCAGCAGCCCAGCCCTAGACGACAATGAGCAGTTCTTC
TRBD2	few	TRBV7-3	TRBJ2-2	CASSSTGSGRASGELFF	TGTGCCAGCAGCTCGACGGGTAGCGGGAGGGCGAGCGGGGAGCTGTTTTTT
TRBD1	many	TRBV11-2	TRBJ2-2	CASSTYRGNTGELFF	TGTGCCAGCAGCACATACAGGGGGAACACCGGGGAGCTGTTTTTT
.	many	TRBV9	TRBJ1-2	CASSVYGGFNYGYTF	TGTGCCAGCAGCGTTTACGGGGGTTTTAACTATGGCTACACCTTC
TRBD1	.	TRBV6-2/TRBV6-3	TRBJ1-2	CASSYPPGQGVGGYTF	TGTGCCAGCAGTTACCCTCCAGGACAGGGGGTAGGTGGCTACACCTTC
.	many	TRBV6-1	TRBJ1-2	CASRKDRDIYNYGYTF	TGTGCCAGCCGCAAGGACCGGGACATATATAACTATGGCTACACCTTC
TRBD1	.	TRBV7-3	TRBJ2-2	CASSLTGTGTNTGELFF	TGTGCCAGCAGCTTAACCGGGACAGGGACCAACACCGGGGAGCTGTTTTTT
.	many	TRBV12-3/TRBV12-4	TRBJ1-1	CASSYTGQADTEAFF	TGTGCCAGCAGTTACACCGGGCAGGCAGACACTGAAGCTTTCTTT
.	few	TRBV9	TRBJ2-7	CASSVGTDSYGQYF	TGTGCCAGCAGCGTGGGGACGGATTCCTACGGGCAGTACTTC
TRBD2	.	TRBV5-1	TRBJ2-5	CATTKAGAAETQYF	TGCGCCACGACGAAAGCGGGAGCAGCCGAGACCCAGTACTTC
.	once	TRBV12-3/TRBV12-4	TRBJ1-5	CASSLAGGRNQPQHF	TGTGCCAGCAGTTTAGCGGGGGGGCGTAATCAGCCCCAGCATTTT